Following are 16 T cell receptor beta chains from one sample sequenced in a study of cytomegalovirus exposure and HLA in healthy donors. Primers: 60 Vbeta forward and 13 Jbeta reverse. Libraries were prepared by immunoSEQ multiplex PCR; TCRdb keeps only in-frame clonotypes and omits some of them. The sample contains 200,000 to 250,000 clones, over 80% of which appear only once. The sequenced material came from PBMCs. These receptors originate from a woman aged 50 to 60 in good health and CMV-seropositive.

The chain combines TRBV5-4 with TRBJ1-4; 9 bases fit TRBD1. CDR1 is SGHNT, CDR2 YYREEE, per germline (reference sequence). This CDR3 comprises 15 residues. After removal of 4 bases from V and 8 bases from J, the junction contained 9 bases not matched to a gene. The CDR3 DNA reads as TGTGCCAGCAGCGCCTCCGGGACAGGGCTGGAAAAACTGTTTTTT. Its protein is CASSASGTGLEKLFF.

V gene TRBV6-4 combines with J gene TRBJ1-5; no clear D gene. Germline lookup yields CDR1 MRHNA and CDR2 SNTAGT. The CDR3 covers 14 residues. V lost 7 bases and J 2 bases, leaving 12 bases between the germline ends. The CDR3 bases are TGTGCCAGCATGCCGCGTGGTGGCAATCAGCCCCAGCATTTT. Its protein product is CASMPRGGNQPQHF.

V usage is TRBV18 and J usage is TRBJ1-5; D perhaps matches TRBD1 (6 bases). The V end lost 1 base, the J end lost 2 bases, and 9 bases lay between the germline ends. The CDR3 extends over 15 amino acids. The germline V gene encodes CDR1 KGHSH and CDR2 LQKENI. The CDR3 is CASSPQGHGNQPQHF. Written as DNA, the CDR3 is TGTGCCAGCTCACCACAGGGACACGGCAATCAGCCCCAGCATTTT.

The chain couples TRBV30 to TRBJ2-3; a weak D match, TRBD2 (5 bases). V gave up 0 bases and J gave up 3 bases, with 13 bases separating them. The CDR3 has 15 residues. Looked up from germline, CDR1 is GTSNPN and CDR2 is SVGIG (reference sequence). CDR3 bases: TGTGCCTGGAGTGTTAGTAGCGTAACGACAGATACGCAGTATTTT. Protein: CAWSVSSVTTDTQYF.

The rearrangement links TRBV29-1 to TRBJ1-2, with TRBD1 matching over 7 bases. The length of the CDR3 is 13 residues. V dropped 6 bases and J dropped 2; count of bases not matched to a gene: 6. Germline CDR1 and CDR2: SQVTM and ANQGSEA. The CDR3 region has the DNA TGCAGCGTCGCCGGGACAGACAACTATGGCTACACCTTC. Amino acid sequence: CSVAGTDNYGYTF.

V usage is TRBV6-1 and J usage is TRBJ1-2, with TRBD1 as a possible D gene (6 bases). The CDR3 runs to 13 residues. The V gene lost 4 bases and the J gene lost 8 bases, with 14 bases spanning the gap. Germline CDR1 and CDR2: MNHNS and SASEGT. The CDR3 DNA is TGTGCCAGCAGTGTGGTTGCAGGGGAGGGCTACACCTTC. Translated: CASSVVAGEGYTF.

The chain joins TRBV10-3 to TRBJ2-3; 12 nucleotides match TRBD2. From germline, CDR1 is ENHRY and CDR2 SYGVKD. With 5 bases clipped from V and 8 bases from J, the junction kept 17 bases outside the gene matches. The CDR3 has 18 amino acids. The CDR3 is CAISPTSGGAIEIGTQYF. The DNA for the CDR3 is TGTGCCATCAGTCCGACTAGCGGGGGAGCAATCGAGATTGGTACGCAGTATTTT.

Worth noting for this clone: Different DNA sequences within this sample yield the same CDR3. The chain recombines TRBV11-2 with TRBJ2-7, with D perhaps TRBD1 (6 bases). Germline V lookup: CDR1 SGHAT, CDR2 FQNNGV. V lost 6 bases to trimming and J lost 1 base, with 10 bases between them. The CDR3 covers 13 residues. The CDR3 region is CASSLDRSYEQYF. DNA of the CDR3: TGTGCCAGCAGTCTGGACAGATCCTACGAGCAGTACTTC.

The genes are TRBV10-3 and TRBJ1-1, with 8 nucleotides matching TRBD1. The CDR3 is 14 amino acids. The germline gives CDR1 ENHRY, CDR2 SYGVKD. With 3 bases clipped from V and 1 base from J, the junction kept 1 base outside the gene matches. The CDR3, as DNA: TGTGCCATCAGTGACGACAGGGGGAACACTGAAGCTTTCTTT. Its protein product is CAISDDRGNTEAFF.

The chain combines TRBV5-6 with TRBJ2-5; no definite D call. The DNA end is a closer match to TRBJ2-7, so the J assignment may be wrong. CDR1 is SGHDT, CDR2 YYEEEE, per germline. The CDR3 is made up of 12 amino acids. CDR3 nucleotides: TGTGCCAGCAGTTATCTTTCCTACGAGCAGTACTTC. Translation: CASSYLSYEQYF.

The chain has TRBV7-9 and TRBJ1-2, with 7 bases identical to TRBD1. V shed 1 base, J shed 2 bases, and the junction held 4 bases outside the gene matches. There are 15 residues in the CDR3. Germline V gene data show CDR1 as SEHNR and CDR2 as FQNEAQ (reference sequence). CDR3 DNA: TGTGCCAGCAGCTTAGTAGCGACAGGGAACTATGGCTACACCTTC. This translates into CASSLVATGNYGYTF.

This clone was observed a handful of times. The chain is built from TRBV28 and TRBJ2-7; 8 nucleotides match TRBD1. V lost 5 bases, J lost 6 bases, and 6 bases stayed unmatched. Germline-derived CDR1 and CDR2 are MDHEN and SYDVKM. CDR3 length equals 13 residues. The CDR3: CASSMTGTGEQYF. The DNA of the CDR3 is TGTGCCAGCAGTATGACAGGGACAGGCGAGCAGTACTTC.

The CDR3 is CATSRDSGGSYNEQFF. The DNA of the CDR3 is TGTGCCACCAGCAGAGATAGCGGGGGCTCCTACAATGAGCAGTTCTTC. This rearrangement joins TRBV15 to TRBJ2-1, with 9 positions matching TRBD2. The ends lost 0 bases at V and 0 bases at J; junction bases unmatched: 0. Germline CDR1 LNHNV, CDR2 YYDKDF (reference sequence). The CDR3 sequence is 16 residues long.

The chain is built from TRBV4-3 and TRBJ1-2, with unresolved D. V was trimmed by 3 bases and J by 4 bases, leaving 12 bases between them. In germline, CDR1 is LGHNA, CDR2 YSLEER. This CDR3 spans 14 amino acids. The CDR3 DNA sequence: TGCGCCAGCAGCCAGCGCGGGGTTTCCTATGGCTACACCTTC. Translation gives CASSQRGVSYGYTF.

This clone was seen just once. The chain is built from TRBV11-2 and TRBJ1-1; 9 bases line up with TRBD1. Germline values: CDR1 SGHAT, CDR2 FQNNGV. This CDR3 is 17 amino acids long. V was pared by 5 bases and J by 0 bases, with 10 bases of the junction left unmatched. The CDR3 nucleotides read TGTGCCAGCAGCCAATTATTGACAGGGGGAATGAACACTGAAGCTTTCTTT. Its translation is CASSQLLTGGMNTEAFF.

This chain uses TRBV6-6 with TRBJ2-2; 7 bases match TRBD1. In germline, CDR1 is MNHNY, CDR2 SVGAGI (reference sequence). CDR3 length equals 14 residues. Trimming at V came to 6 bases and at J to 1 base, leaving 2 bases not matched to a gene. In nucleotides, the CDR3 is TGTGCCAGCAGAGGGGACAGGAACACCGGGGAGCTGTTTTTT. The encoded protein is CASRGDRNTGELFF.